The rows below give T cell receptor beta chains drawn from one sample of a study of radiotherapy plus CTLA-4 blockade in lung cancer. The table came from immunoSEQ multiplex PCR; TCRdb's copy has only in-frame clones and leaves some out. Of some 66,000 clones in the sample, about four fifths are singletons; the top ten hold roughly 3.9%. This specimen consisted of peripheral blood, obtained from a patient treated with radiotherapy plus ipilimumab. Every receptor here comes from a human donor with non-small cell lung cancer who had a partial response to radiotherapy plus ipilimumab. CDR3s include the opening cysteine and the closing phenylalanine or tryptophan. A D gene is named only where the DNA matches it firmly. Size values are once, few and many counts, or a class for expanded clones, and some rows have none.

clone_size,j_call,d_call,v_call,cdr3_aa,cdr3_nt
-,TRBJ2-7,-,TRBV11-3,CASSLGPDSSYEQYF,TGTGCCAGCAGCTTAGGCCCTGACAGTTCCTACGAGCAGTACTTC
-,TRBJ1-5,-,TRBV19,CASSIDGTRVNQPQHF,TGTGCCAGTAGTATAGATGGGACAAGGGTCAATCAGCCCCAGCATTTT
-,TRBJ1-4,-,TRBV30,CAWSRGRSRIIGTATNEKLFF,TGTGCCTGGAGTAGGGGAAGGTCGAGAATCATTGGGACTGCAACTAATGAAAAACTGTTTTTT
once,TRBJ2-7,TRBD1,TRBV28,CASSLPETGSYEQYF,TGTGCCAGCAGTTTGCCCGAGACAGGGTCCTACGAGCAGTACTTC
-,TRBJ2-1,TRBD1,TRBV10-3,CAISSRGTGQNEQFF,TGTGCCATCAGCAGCCGGGGGACAGGGCAAAATGAGCAGTTCTTC
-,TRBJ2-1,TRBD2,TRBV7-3,CASSLAGAREQFF,TGTGCCAGCAGCTTAGCGGGAGCCCGTGAGCAGTTCTTC
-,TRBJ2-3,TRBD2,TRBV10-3,CAIGAGGSTDTQYF,TGTGCCATCGGGGCGGGAGGAAGCACAGATACGCAGTATTTT
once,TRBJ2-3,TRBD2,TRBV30,CAWSTGTSGTKDTQYF,TGTGCCTGGAGTACCGGGACTAGCGGGACGAAAGATACGCAGTATTTT
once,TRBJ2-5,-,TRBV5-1,CASTLGGAQQETQYF,TGCGCCAGCACCCTGGGGGGGGCTCAACAAGAGACCCAGTACTTC
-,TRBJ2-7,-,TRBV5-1,CASSLESSVYEQYF,TGTGCCAGCAGCTTGGAGAGTTCTGTCTACGAGCAGTACTTC
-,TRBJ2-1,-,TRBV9,CASSVVGLGEQFF,TGTGCCAGCAGCGTAGTCGGACTCGGAGAGCAGTTCTTC
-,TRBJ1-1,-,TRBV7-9,CASSHLGGGRPNTEAFF,TGTGCCAGCAGCCATCTAGGGGGGGGCAGGCCGAACACTGAAGCTTTCTTT
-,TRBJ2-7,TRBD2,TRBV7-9,CASSLWTSGGWSEQYF,TGTGCCAGCAGCCTCTGGACTAGCGGGGGTTGGTCCGAGCAGTACTTC
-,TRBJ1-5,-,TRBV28,CASNGGGGANQPQHF,TGTGCCAGCAACGGGGGGGGAGGGGCCAATCAGCCCCAGCATTTT
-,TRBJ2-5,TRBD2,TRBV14,CASSLLGEGGETQYF,TGTGCCAGCAGCCTCTTGGGGGAGGGAGGAGAGACCCAGTACTTC
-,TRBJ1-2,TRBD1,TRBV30,CAWSVQGTKYGYTF,TGTGCCTGGAGTGTACAGGGGACAAAGTATGGCTACACCTTC
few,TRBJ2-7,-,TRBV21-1,CAPGGGQDQRKQYF,TGTGCCCCGGGGGGGGGCCAGGACCAAAGGAAGCAGTACTTC
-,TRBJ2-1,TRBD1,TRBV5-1,CASSLVGQGVGNEQFF,TGCGCCAGCAGCTTGGTGGGACAGGGGGTCGGCAATGAGCAGTTCTTC
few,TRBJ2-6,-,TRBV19,CATGDQAGFAGANVLTF,TGTGCCACAGGTGACCAGGCAGGGTTCGCTGGGGCCAACGTCCTGACTTTC
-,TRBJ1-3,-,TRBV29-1,CSVSPDSGNTIYF,TGCAGCGTGAGCCCTGACTCTGGAAACACCATATATTTT